Below, 12 T cell receptor beta chains from the same sample are listed, as sequenced in a study of blood T cell repertoires in COVID-19. TCRdb's copy holds only in-frame clones and misses some; the assay was immunoSEQ multiplex PCR. The sample carries some 42,000 clones, 88% recorded once. Sequenced sample: peripheral blood. These receptors originate from a human donor in a cohort sampled during active COVID-19.

The chain employs TRBV2 and TRBJ2-5; TRBD2 agrees at 10 bases. This CDR3 is built from 15 residues. Germline V lookup: CDR1 SNHLY, CDR2 FYNNEI. The junction had 8 bases not matched to a gene; V was cut back by 5 bases and J by 5 bases. DNA for the CDR3: TGTGCCAGCAGTTCAAGCGGGGGGGCCTATGAGACCCAGTACTTC. It translates to CASSSSGGAYETQYF. The variable domain in full, completed from reference TRBV2 and TRBJ2-5, reads EPEVTQTPSHQVTQMGQEVILRCVPISNHLYFYWYRQILGQKVEFLVSFYNNEISEKSEIFDDQFSVERPDGSNFTLKIRSTKLEDSAMYFCASSSSGGAYETQYFGPGTRLLVL.

This chain joins TRBV6-5 and TRBJ2-5; TRBD1 aligns across 9 bases. The J segment lost 5 bases and the V segment lost 1 base, leaving 2 bases of the junction unmatched. The CDR3 has 14 amino acids. Per the germline V gene, CDR1 is MNHEY and CDR2 is SVGAGI. The DNA of the CDR3 is TGTGCCAGCAGTTACTACGGGACAGGGGAGACCCAGTACTTC. This translates into CASSYYGTGETQYF.

This clone was observed once. V is TRBV30 and J is TRBJ1-1; D ambiguous. Looked up from germline, CDR1 is GTSNPN and CDR2 is SVGIG (reference sequence). V lost 3 bases to trimming and J lost 1 base, with 9 bases between them. This CDR3 is built from 13 residues. CDR3 nucleotide sequence: TGTGCCTGGAGCTACAGCTGGAACACTGAAGCTTTCTTT. It specifies CAWSYSWNTEAFF.

The CDR3 DNA reads as TGTGCCAGCAGCTTCCTACCCTCAGGGGGACAGAGCTCTGGAAACACCATATATTTT. Amino acid sequence: CASSFLPSGGQSSGNTIYF. J is TRBJ1-3 and V is TRBV7-4, with 7 bases that match TRBD1. V was clipped by 3 bases and J by 0 bases; unmatched bases: 14. The CDR3 is made up of 19 amino acids. Germline V gene sequence: CDR1 SGHVT, CDR2 SQSDAQ.

The chain uses TRBV5-1 and TRBJ2-2, with D perhaps matching TRBD1 (6 bases). Germline V gene sequence: CDR1 SGHRS, CDR2 YFSETQ. The ends were cut back, 4 bases at V and 0 bases at J, with 13 bases in the middle. The CDR3 spans 16 residues. CDR3 sequence: CASSPRQGPNTGELFF. CDR3 coding DNA: TGCGCCAGCAGCCCGAGGCAGGGGCCGAACACCGGGGAGCTGTTTTTT.

The genes are TRBV20-1 and TRBJ1-1; a possible D gene is TRBD1 (5 bases). V lost 3 bases and J lost 1, with 12 bases in between. The CDR3 has 14 residues. Germline loops: CDR1 DFQATT, CDR2 SNEGSKA (reference sequence). CDR3 coding DNA: TGCAGTGCTAGTTCACAGGTACCGAACACTGAAGCTTTCTTT. Translated: CSASSQVPNTEAFF.

This chain connects TRBV18 to TRBJ1-6, with TRBD1 matching over 7 bases. With V trimmed by 8 bases and J by 9 bases, 7 bases remained unmatched. The CDR3 is made up of 13 amino acids. Germline V lookup: CDR1 KGHSH, CDR2 LQKENI. The CDR3 DNA sequence: TGTGCCAGCACCCGGGGACAGCTTTCACCCCTCCACTTT. Translating it yields CASTRGQLSPLHF.

The V call is TRBV5-1, the J call TRBJ2-2; a possible D gene is TRBD1 (6 bases). CDR3 length equals 14 residues. V dropped 2 bases and J dropped 7 bases, with 12 bases sitting between them. Germline CDR1 SGHRS, CDR2 YFSETQ. CDR3 coding DNA: TGCGCCAGCAGCTTAACAGGGCTAGGCGGGGAGCTGTTTTTT. Its translation is CASSLTGLGGELFF.

This chain connects TRBV5-8 to TRBJ2-1; TRBD2 is a possible D gene (5 bases). CDR1 and CDR2 (germline): SGHTS, YDEGEE. The V end was cut by 0 bases, the J end by 5 bases, with 18 bases between. The CDR3 runs to 17 residues. CDR3 DNA: TGTGCCAGCAGCTTGGCCCCTCTACCTTCGGGAAACAATGAGCAGTTCTTC. Translating gives CASSLAPLPSGNNEQFF. The variable domain in full, completed from reference TRBV5-8 and TRBJ2-1, reads EAGVTQSPTHLIKTRGQQATLRCSPISGHTSVYWYQQALGLGLQFLLWYDEGEERNRGNFPPRFSGRQFPNYSSELNVNALELEDSALYLCASSLAPLPSGNNEQFFGPGTRLTVL.

The chain combines TRBV27 with TRBJ1-6; TRBD1 is a possible D gene (5 bases). The CDR3 runs 16 residues. V lost 4 bases, J lost 8 bases, and 18 bases lay in between. In germline, CDR1 is MNHEY, CDR2 SMNVEV (reference sequence). This CDR3 is CASSSYYRTEDSPLHF. DNA of the CDR3: TGTGCCAGCAGTTCTTACTACAGGACCGAGGATTCACCCCTCCACTTT.

The V gene is TRBV7-9, the J gene TRBJ1-6; 8 nucleotides line up with TRBD1. The germline V gene encodes CDR1 SEHNR and CDR2 FQNEAQ (reference sequence). The CDR3 runs to 13 residues. V gave up 4 bases and J gave up 11 bases; unmatched junction bases: 4. CDR3 loop: CASSYGQGTPLHF. In DNA form, the CDR3 reads TGTGCCAGCAGCTACGGACAGGGTACACCCCTCCACTTT.

V usage is TRBV7-2 and J usage is TRBJ2-3; 10 positions agree with TRBD2. The CDR3 spans 14 residues. Germline V CDR1 and CDR2: SGHTA, FQGNSA. J gave up 6 bases and V 3 bases, and 3 bases lay outside the gene matches. CDR3 nucleotide sequence: TGTGCCAGCAGCTTCGGGACTAGCGCCGATACGCAGTATTTT. Encoded protein: CASSFGTSADTQYF.